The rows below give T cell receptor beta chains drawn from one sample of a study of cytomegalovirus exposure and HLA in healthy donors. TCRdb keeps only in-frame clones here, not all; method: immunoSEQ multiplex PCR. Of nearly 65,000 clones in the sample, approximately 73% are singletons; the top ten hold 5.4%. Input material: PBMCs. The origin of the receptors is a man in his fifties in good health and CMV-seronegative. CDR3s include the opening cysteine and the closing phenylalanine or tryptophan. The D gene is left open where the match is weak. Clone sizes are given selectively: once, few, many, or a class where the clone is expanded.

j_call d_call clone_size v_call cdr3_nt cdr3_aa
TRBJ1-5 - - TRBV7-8 TGTGCCAGCAGCTTATATATAGGCCCAGGGCCCCAGCATTTT CASSLYIGPGPQHF
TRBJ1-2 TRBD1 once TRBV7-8 TGTGCCAGCAGCGATACAGGGGGCGCGGGGAGCTACACCTTC CASSDTGGAGSYTF
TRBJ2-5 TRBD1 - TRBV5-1 TGCGCCAGCAGCTTGGGACAGGGAATCCAAGAGACCCAGTACTTC CASSLGQGIQETQYF
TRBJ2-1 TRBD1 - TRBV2 TGTGCCACACAGGGGGACACCTACAATGAGCAGTTCTTC CATQGDTYNEQFF
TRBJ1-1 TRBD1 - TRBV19 TGTGCCAGTAGTATCTCAAGACAGGGGATGCGTGGGGCTTTCTTT CASSISRQGMRGAFF
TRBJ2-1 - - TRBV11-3 TGTGCCAGCAGCTTGGAGGTAAGCTCCTACAATGAGCAGTTCTTC CASSLEVSSYNEQFF
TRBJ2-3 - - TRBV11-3 TGTGCCAGCAGCTTAGGCCCGGGGAAGACAGATACGCAGTATTTT CASSLGPGKTDTQYF
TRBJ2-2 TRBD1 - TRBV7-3 TGTGCCAGCAGCTTACTCGGGACAGGGTACACCGGGGAGCTGTTTTTT CASSLLGTGYTGELFF
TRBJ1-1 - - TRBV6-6 TGTGCCAGCTGGGCAGCGAACACTGAAGCTTTCTTT CASWAANTEAFF
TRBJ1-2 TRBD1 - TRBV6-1 TGTGCCAGCAGTGAACTAGAGGGGACAGGGGGTGGCTACACCTTC CASSELEGTGGGYTF
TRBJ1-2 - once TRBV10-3 TGTGCCATCAGTGGTGTCGGGGAGTACGGGGGAAACTATGGCTACACCTTC CAISGVGEYGGNYGYTF
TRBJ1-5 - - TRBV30 TGTGCCTGGAGTTGGGGGGGCTCAGGAGCCTCCTATAGCAATCAGCCCCAGCATTTT CAWSWGGSGASYSNQPQHF
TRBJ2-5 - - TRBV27 TGTGCCAGCAGACCCAGCGGAGGGATTCAAGAGACCCAGTACTTC CASRPSGGIQETQYF
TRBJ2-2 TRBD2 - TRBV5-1 TGCGCCAGCACCCACCCTAGCGGGGGGGCCGGCGGGGAGCTGTTTTTT CASTHPSGGAGGELFF
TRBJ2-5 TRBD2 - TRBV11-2 TGTGCCAGCAGCTCTGGGGCTAGCGGGGGGTCCCGCCAAGAGACCCAGTACTTC CASSSGASGGSRQETQYF
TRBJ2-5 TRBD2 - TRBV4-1 TGCGCCAGCAGCCACCCTGTTACGGGTAGCGGGGGTGAAGAGACCCAGTACTTC CASSHPVTGSGGEETQYF
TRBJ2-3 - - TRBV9 TGTGCCAGCAGCGTGGTCTACACAGATACGCAGTATTTT CASSVVYTDTQYF
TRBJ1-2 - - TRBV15 TGTGCCACCAGCAGAGCAACATTGATGGACTTCTATGGCTACACCTTC CATSRATLMDFYGYTF
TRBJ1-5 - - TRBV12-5 TGTGCTAGTGGTTTGGGGAGGAGTGCCATACAGCCCCAGCATTTT CASGLGRSAIQPQHF
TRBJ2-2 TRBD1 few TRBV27 TGTGCCAGCAGTCGCGAGGGACAGCACACCGGGGAGCTGTTTTTT CASSREGQHTGELFF
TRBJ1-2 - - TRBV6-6 TGTGCCAGCAGTTATAGGCGCTCTGGTAGCAACTATGGCTACACCTTC CASSYRRSGSNYGYTF
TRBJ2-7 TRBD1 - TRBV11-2 TGTGCCAGCAGCTCGGACAGGGATTACGAGCAGTACTTC CASSSDRDYEQYF
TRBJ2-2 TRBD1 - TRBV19 TGTGCCACCGGTCGACAGGGCAACACCGGGGAGCTGTTTTTT CATGRQGNTGELFF
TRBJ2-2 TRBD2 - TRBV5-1 TGCGCCAGCAGGATGTCGGGCCTAGCGGACGGGGAGCTGTTTTTT CASRMSGLADGELFF
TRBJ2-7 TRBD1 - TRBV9 TGTGCCAGCAGCGGTGACAGGGGGCCCGACGAGCAGTACTTC CASSGDRGPDEQYF
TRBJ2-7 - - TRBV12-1 TGTGCCAGCAGCGCGGACAGCCACGAGCAGTACTTC CASSADSHEQYF
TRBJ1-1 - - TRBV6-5 TGTGCCAGCAGTTTACAGGGTTTGAACACTGAAGCTTTCTTT CASSLQGLNTEAFF
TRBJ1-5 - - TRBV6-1 TGTGCCAGCAGTGCTGGACAGAATCAGCCCCAGCATTTT CASSAGQNQPQHF
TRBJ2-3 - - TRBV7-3 TGTGCCAGCAGCTTAACATCCGGCAGGGTGATAGATACGCAGTATTTT CASSLTSGRVIDTQYF